The sequence of this TCR beta chain was determined in a study of T cell responses to AZD1222 COVID-19 vaccine. Across the whole study: Combined were second doses at about 4 or about 12 weeks. Notes on the study in general: The peak T cell response came first, and repertoires were sampled only after it.

With respect to this clone: Antigen: not known.

Sequenced by immunoSEQ multiplex PCR; TCRdb stores in-frame clones only, minus some. The sample has tens of thousands of clones, about nine tenths seen once. This TCR was recovered from an adult in good health. Specimen: peripheral blood, collected on day 0 of AZD1222 vaccination.

The CDR3 loop is CASSLDTPTQYF. CDR3 DNA: TGTGCCAGCAGCTTAGATACCCCGACCCAGTACTTC. V and J are TRBV7-9 and TRBJ2-5; D unclear. The CDR3 spans 12 residues. Germline loops: CDR1 SEHNR, CDR2 FQNEAQ (reference sequence). The ends were cut back, 1 base at V and 7 bases at J, with 7 bases in the middle.